The following is a T cell receptor beta chain sequence with its context. Antigen: not known. Here immunoSEQ multiplex PCR was the method, and the copy in TCRdb shows in-frame clones only, minus some. The sample comprises around 85,000 clones, roughly nine tenths of which are singletons, and about 7.6% rests with the top ten. The germline V gene encodes CDR1 MNHEY and CDR2 SVGAGI. The CDR3 spans 14 residues. V was cut by 10 bases and J by 4 bases, with 16 bases left in between. This sample is drawn from a study of OX40 agonist ivuxolimab in advanced cancers. Study details: Dose-escalation cases comprised hepatocellular carcinoma, melanoma, renal cell or head and neck cancer. The dose-escalation cohort was roughly 84% male, with a mean age of 60 years, ranging roughly 23 to 90.

Regarding the study as a whole: CD8+ T cells showed, on average, more clonal expansion than CD4+ cells. The authors did not determine the antigen specificity of the expanded peripheral T cells.

This sample comprised CD4+ or CD8+ T cells sorted from blood, obtained in a trial of the OX40 agonist ivuxolimab. The origin of this receptor is an adult with an advanced solid tumor such as melanoma, head and neck, liver or kidney cancer. V usage is TRBV6-5 and J usage is TRBJ2-2; D not certain. The CDR3 is CATKELGGTGELFF. The CDR3 DNA sequence: TGTGCCACCAAGGAGTTGGGCGGCACCGGGGAGCTGTTTTTT.